The present T cell receptor beta chain was sequenced within a study of cytomegalovirus exposure and HLA in healthy donors. Overall study context: Approximately 85 million unique TCRs from HLA-typed donors made up an early data release. Caucasian-associated ancestry cluster membership applied to about 83% of around 400 genotyped donors.

13 Jbeta primers and 60 Vbeta primers were used for the PCR. In the original analysis: Later reanalysis found about 78 million unique TCR beta chains, around 9.9 million of them shared. Some clones are missing from TCRdb's copy, which holds only in-frame ones; the method was immunoSEQ multiplex PCR. The V and J calls and the clone size are those of that table, but D and trimming were determined from the DNA. This sample carries 77,000 or so clones, over 70% of them seen once, and the ten largest clones take approximately 7.3%. Healthy bone marrow donors formed the donor group. Trimming shortened V by 5 bases and J by 4 bases, and 14 bases separated the two germline ends. This CDR3 spans 14 amino acids. Germline CDR1 reads SGHNT; CDR2 reads YENEEA.

The sequence was obtained from a woman in her forties in good health and CMV-seronegative. This chain links TRBV11-3 with TRBJ2-5, with TRBD2 as a possible D gene (5 bases). The specimen was PBMCs. In DNA, the CDR3 is TGTGCCAGCAGCCCACGGGGAAAGTCAGAGACCCAGTACTTC. Amino acid sequence: CASSPRGKSETQYF. Variable domain in full (rest from reference TRBV11-3 and TRBJ2-5): EAGVVQSPRYKIIEKKQPVAFWCNPISGHNTLYWYLQNLGQGPELLIRYENEEAVDDSQLPKDRFSAERLKGVDSTLKIQPAELGDSAVYLCASSPRGKSETQYFGPGTRLLVL.